This T cell receptor beta chain was recovered during a study of spatial heterogeneity in lung cancer. Study-level information: Samples were donated by 72 untreated early-stage non-small cell lung cancer patients.

This clonotype appeared a few times. Its target is not known. The presence of a unique molecular identifier marked each TCR cDNA molecule. TCRdb called the 5' RACE reads again in MiXCR, with one record for every CDR3 protein. The data contain around 32,000 distinct CDR3 sequences, over 9.5% of them singletons. Time point meaning: blood at routine non-recurrence follow-up after resection. Study-wide findings and caveats: Relative to follow-up, resection was when ubiquitous expanded tumor TCRs appeared more in blood.

The sample was PBMCs, taken at follow-up. The TCR was taken from a female donor with early-stage non-small cell lung cancer.

CDR3 in amino acids: CASSSPGGAGANVLTF. As DNA, the CDR3 is TGTGCCAGCAGCTCCCCCGGGGGCGCGGGGGCCAACGTCCTGACTTTC. V usage is TRBV7-2 and J usage is TRBJ2-6; D tentatively reads TRBD1 or TRBD2 (6 bases each). This CDR3 is built from 16 residues. CDR1 SGHTA and CDR2 FQGNSA come from the germline V gene. Trimming cost V 4 bases and J 4 bases, with 14 bases left between them.